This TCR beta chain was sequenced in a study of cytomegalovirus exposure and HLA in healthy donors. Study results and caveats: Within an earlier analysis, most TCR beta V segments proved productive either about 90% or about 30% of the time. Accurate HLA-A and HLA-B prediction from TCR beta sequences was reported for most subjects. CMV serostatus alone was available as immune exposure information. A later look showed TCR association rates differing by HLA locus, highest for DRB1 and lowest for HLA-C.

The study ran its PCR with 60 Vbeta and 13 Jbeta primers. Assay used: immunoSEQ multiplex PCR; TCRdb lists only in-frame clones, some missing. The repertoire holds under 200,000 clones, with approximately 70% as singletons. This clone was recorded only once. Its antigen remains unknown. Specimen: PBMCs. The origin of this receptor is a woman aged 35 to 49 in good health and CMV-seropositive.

This chain's CDR3 is CASSPPGQGASYEQYF. CDR3 nucleotide sequence: TGTGCCAGCTCACCCCCGGGACAGGGGGCCTCCTACGAGCAGTACTTC. The chain joins TRBV18 to TRBJ2-7, with 12 bases fitting TRBD1. Germline values: CDR1 KGHSH, CDR2 LQKENI. V lost 3 bases and J lost 0; bases outside the gene matches: 3. The CDR3 spans 16 residues.